This T cell receptor beta chain stems from a study of blood T cell repertoires in COVID-19. Study overall: Nucleic acid was either cDNA or gDNA, and it came from T cells, B-cell-depleted T cells, or PBMCs.

This clone was counted only a few times. In the study's own analysis: Reference gene primer amplification in the assay estimated nucleated cell counts. Produced via immunoSEQ multiplex PCR; TCRdb's table is partial and in-frame only. V, J and clone size reflect that table, while D and trimming were determined from the DNA. The repertoire includes about 150,000 clones, 80% to 90% of them detected once, and 2% to 2.5% sits in the top ten. The receptor's source is a man aged 50 to 59 with active COVID-19. The source material was peripheral blood.

The CDR3 sequence: CASRELRQVEAFF. CDR3 nucleotides: TGCGCCAGCAGAGAACTAAGACAGGTTGAAGCTTTCTTT. The chain uses TRBV10-2 and TRBJ1-1; perhaps TRBD1 as D (6 bases). V dropped 6 bases and J dropped 7 bases, with 15 bases sitting between them. The germline V gene encodes CDR1 WSHSY and CDR2 SAAADI. The CDR3 covers 13 residues.